The 26 T cell receptor beta chains below all came from one sample that was sequenced in a study of control samples from healthy donors and cancer patients. Assay used: immunoSEQ multiplex PCR; TCRdb lists only in-frame clones, some missing. The table lists 90,000 to 100,000 clones, 79% of them singletons. Sequencing used blood. These receptors were obtained from a woman aged 30 to 39 in good health.

This clone was found once. V is TRBV27 and J is TRBJ1-1, with a weak D call TRBD1 (6 bases). The CDR3 has 15 residues. V lost 6 bases, J lost 0 bases, and 14 bases lay in between. Germline loops: CDR1 MNHEY, CDR2 SMNVEV (reference sequence). The CDR3: CASSTTGTMNTEAFF. The CDR3 DNA sequence: TGTGCCAGCAGCACTACCGGGACAATGAACACTGAAGCTTTCTTT.

The V gene is TRBV6-5, the J gene TRBJ1-5; D call uncertain. There are 13 residues in the CDR3. The germline gives CDR1 MNHEY, CDR2 SVGAGI. V was pared by 6 bases and J by 2 bases, with 8 bases between. The CDR3 here is CASRIGGNQPQHF. The CDR3 DNA reads TGTGCCAGCAGAATAGGAGGCAATCAGCCCCAGCATTTT.

This clone was seen more than once but under ten times. V and J are TRBV5-1 and TRBJ1-2, with no clear D. Trimming removed 0 bases from V and 6 bases from J, with 9 bases in between. This CDR3 has 13 amino acids. CDR1 is SGHRS and CDR2 is YFSETQ in the germline V gene. For the CDR3, the DNA is TGCGCCAGCAGCTTGGCCATGGGGAATGGCTACACCTTC. Translating gives CASSLAMGNGYTF.

The rearrangement uses TRBV5-1 and TRBJ1-1; D is unresolved. This CDR3 region has 14 residues. The germline CDR1 and CDR2 sequences are SGHRS and YFSETQ. V shed 6 bases and J shed 4 bases, with 16 bases lying between them. The DNA of the CDR3 is TGCGCCAGCACTTTATGGGGTCTTGGCACTGAAGCTTTCTTT. It specifies CASTLWGLGTEAFF.

The gene calls are TRBV30 and TRBJ2-2, with a weak D call TRBD2 (6 bases). The CDR3 has 14 residues. Between the trimmed V and J ends, which lost 4 bases and 3 bases, there was a span of 12 bases. Germline values: CDR1 GTSNPN, CDR2 SVGIG (reference sequence). This chain's CDR3 is CAWKDSGYTGELFF. Written as DNA, the CDR3 is TGTGCCTGGAAGGATAGCGGATACACCGGGGAGCTGTTTTTT.

The rearrangement joins TRBV6-5 to TRBJ1-2; D not certain. CDR1 and CDR2 (germline): MNHEY, SVGAGI. This CDR3 region has 13 residues. Trimming cost V 7 bases and J 3 bases, with 12 bases left between them. In DNA, the CDR3 is TGTGCCAGCAAGCCCGGGAACTACTATGGCTACACCTTC. This codes for CASKPGNYYGYTF.

The chain uses TRBV4-1 and TRBJ1-3, with a weak D call TRBD1 (5 bases). Looked up from germline, CDR1 is MGHRA and CDR2 is YSYEKL. This CDR3 spans 16 amino acids. V dropped 0 bases and J dropped 4 bases, with 13 bases sitting between them. This CDR3 reads CASSQDWGVGGNTIYF. The CDR3 DNA sequence: TGCGCCAGCAGCCAAGATTGGGGGGTCGGCGGAAACACCATATATTTT.

This clone was seen a handful of times. The V gene is TRBV5-5, the J gene TRBJ1-4, with 8 bases fitting TRBD1. Per germline, CDR1 SGHKS and CDR2 YYEKEE (reference sequence). This CDR3 spans 15 amino acids. Trimming cost V 4 bases and J 5 bases; bases outside gene matches: 7. The CDR3 here is CASSQWTGYNEKLFF. CDR3 DNA sequence: TGTGCCAGCAGCCAATGGACAGGGTACAATGAAAAACTGTTTTTT.

The J gene is TRBJ2-3, the V gene TRBV12-5, with a weak D call TRBD1 (8 bases). The germline gives CDR1 LGHNT, CDR2 FRNRAP. The CDR3 has 15 residues. Trimming took 2 bases from V and 4 from J, leaving 13 bases between them. The CDR3 here is CASGLKTGGADTQYF. CDR3 nucleotides: TGTGCTAGTGGTTTGAAAACAGGGGGGGCAGATACGCAGTATTTT.

This chain links TRBV3-1 (or the pseudogene TRBV3-2) with TRBJ2-4, with TRBD1 identical over 9 bases. The germline V gene has CDR1 LGHDT and CDR2 YNNKEL (reference sequence). The CDR3 runs to 15 residues. Trimming took 7 bases from V and 4 from J; bases not matched to a gene: 8. DNA of the CDR3: TGTGCCAGCACCTCACGGGGACAGGGAAAAAACATTCAGTACTTC. Amino acids: CASTSRGQGKNIQYF.

The chain carries TRBV5-4 and TRBJ2-3; 7 bases agree with TRBD2. This CDR3 spans 15 amino acids. CDR1 and CDR2 from the germline V gene are SGHNT and YYREEE (reference sequence). The junction had 9 bases not matched to a gene; V was cut back by 1 base and J by 7 bases. CDR3 in DNA: TGTGCCAGCAGCTTGCCTAGCGGCCAGGGTTATACGCAGTATTTT. Protein sequence: CASSLPSGQGYTQYF.

This clone has more than one count but fewer than ten. J is TRBJ1-1 and V is TRBV5-1; no reliable D call. The CDR3 is 13 residues long. Germline values: CDR1 SGHRS, CDR2 YFSETQ. V was trimmed by 0 bases and J by 5 bases, leaving 8 bases between them. The CDR3 region has the DNA TGCGCCAGCAGCTTGGACGGGTGGACTGAAGCTTTCTTT. Translated, it gives CASSLDGWTEAFF.

The CDR3 here is CASSIARSGGNEQFF. For the CDR3, the DNA is TGTGCCAGTAGTATAGCTCGGAGCGGGGGGAATGAGCAGTTCTTC. J is TRBJ2-1 and V is TRBV19; TRBD2 matches 9 bases. Germline V gene data show CDR1 as LNHDA and CDR2 as SQIVND (reference sequence). This CDR3 is built from 15 residues. J lost 7 bases, V lost 1 base, and 5 bases had no gene match.

This clone was counted between two and nine times. V is TRBV12-3 or TRBV12-4 and J is TRBJ1-2, with a weak D call TRBD1 (5 bases). CDR3 length: 12 amino acids. V was cut by 5 bases and J by 8 bases, with 12 bases left in between. The CDR3 protein is CASSHSRGGYTF. CDR3 bases: TGTGCCAGCAGTCACTCACGGGGGGGCTACACCTTC.

This clone appeared a single time. This chain joins TRBV11-3 and TRBJ2-7; tentatively, D is TRBD1 (6 bases). Germline V gene data show CDR1 as SGHNT and CDR2 as YENEEA. This CDR3 contains 17 residues. Trimming left V 2 bases short and J 0 bases short, with 17 bases between. The CDR3 coding sequence is TGTGCCAGCAGCTTAAGGCTGGGACACCGGAGCTCCTACGAGCAGTACTTC. It encodes CASSLRLGHRSSYEQYF.

This chain joins TRBV7-8 and TRBJ1-6; D is unresolved. CDR1 SGHVS and CDR2 FQNEAQ come from the germline V gene. V lost 0 bases, J lost 10 bases, and 7 bases lay in between. This CDR3 comprises 13 residues. Written as DNA, the CDR3 is TGTGCCAGCAGCTTAGCGGAAGACTCACCCCTCCACTTT. The encoded protein is CASSLAEDSPLHF.

The chain links TRBV11-3 to TRBJ2-1; 7 positions match TRBD2. The germline V gene has CDR1 SGHNT and CDR2 YENEEA. The CDR3 contains 13 residues. J lost 5 bases, V lost 6 bases, and 4 bases had no gene match. The CDR3 spells CASRRTSDNEQFF. DNA of the CDR3: TGTGCCAGCAGACGGACTAGTGACAATGAGCAGTTCTTC.

The genes are TRBV5-1 and TRBJ2-7, with D uncertain. The V gene's germline CDR1 is SGHRS and CDR2 YFSETQ. This CDR3 spans 11 amino acids. The V and J ends lost 5 bases and 4 bases respectively, with 7 bases between them. This CDR3 reads CASRPRYEQYF. CDR3 coding DNA: TGCGCCAGCAGGCCGAGGTACGAGCAGTACTTC.

This rearrangement joins TRBV11-2 to TRBJ2-3, with D perhaps matching TRBD1 (5 bases). V was pared by 10 bases and J by 2 bases, with 16 bases between. The CDR3 has 14 residues. Per the germline V gene, CDR1 is SGHAT and CDR2 is FQNNGV. CDR3 nucleotide sequence: TGTGCCACCGAGAAGGGGTATAACACAGATACGCAGTATTTT. This sequence encodes CATEKGYNTDTQYF.

The V call is TRBV7-2, the J call TRBJ1-5; 7 positions agree with TRBD1. J was trimmed by 4 bases and V by 3 bases; bases with no gene match: 0. CDR1 is SGHTA, CDR2 FQGNSA, per germline. This CDR3 region has 13 residues. CDR3 DNA: TGTGCCAGCAGCTTCAGGGGGAATCAGCCCCAGCATTTT. Translating it yields CASSFRGNQPQHF.

The chain has TRBV2 and TRBJ1-5; D is ambiguous. Germline assignment: CDR1 SNHLY and CDR2 FYNNEI. The V and J ends lost 6 bases and 0 bases respectively, with 6 bases between them. The CDR3 is made up of 13 amino acids. The CDR3, as DNA: TGTGCCAGCAGATACTATAGCAATCAGCCCCAGCATTTT. Translation: CASRYYSNQPQHF. Full variable domain (missing parts from reference TRBV2 and TRBJ1-5): EPEVTQTPSHQVTQMGQEVILRCVPISNHLYFYWYRQILGQKVEFLVSFYNNEISEKSEIFDDQFSVERPDGSNFTLKIRSTKLEDSAMYFCASRYYSNQPQHFGDGTRLSIL.

This chain joins TRBV5-1 and TRBJ1-2; 7 bases map to TRBD1. Germline lookup yields CDR1 SGHRS and CDR2 YFSETQ. The CDR3 loop spans 12 amino acids. Trimming removed 3 bases from V and 7 bases from J; junction bases left unmatched: 3. The CDR3 loop is CASSYGTVGYTF. The CDR3 coding sequence is TGCGCCAGCAGCTACGGGACAGTTGGCTACACCTTC.

V gene TRBV7-8 combines with J gene TRBJ1-2; 8 bases map to TRBD1. The CDR3 has 14 amino acids. From germline, CDR1 is SGHVS and CDR2 FQNEAQ. V shed 5 bases, J shed 9 bases, and the junction held 11 bases outside the gene matches. CDR3 nucleotide sequence: TGTGCCAGCAGCCTAGAGACAGGGGCTACGAGCTACACCTTC. Amino acids: CASSLETGATSYTF. The full variable domain, in which reference TRBV7-8 and TRBJ1-2 provide the parts outside the CDR3, is GAGVSQSPRYKVAKRGQDVALRCDPISGHVSLFWYQQALGQGPEFLTYFQNEAQLDKSGLPSDRFFAERPEGSVSTLKIQRTQQEDSAVYLCASSLETGATSYTFGSGTRLTVV.

V gene TRBV3-1 (or the pseudogene TRBV3-2) combines with J gene TRBJ2-5; D unresolved. The CDR3 extends over 12 amino acids. Germline V gene data show CDR1 as LGHDT and CDR2 as YNNKEL (reference sequence). Trimming shortened V by 2 bases and J by 0 bases, and 1 base separated the two germline ends. The CDR3 spells CASSQNQETQYF. The CDR3 nucleotides read TGTGCCAGCAGCCAAAACCAAGAGACCCAGTACTTC.

This chain joins TRBV6-2 or TRBV6-3 and TRBJ2-4, with 15 bases that match TRBD2. Trimming at V came to 6 bases and at J to 0 bases, leaving 9 bases not matched to a gene. Germline assignment: CDR1 MNHEY and CDR2 SVGEGT. The CDR3 extends over 19 amino acids. CDR3 nucleotides: TGTGCCAGCAGCCCTAAAGGGACTAGCGGGGGGCTAGCCAAAAACATTCAGTACTTC. This codes for CASSPKGTSGGLAKNIQYF.

The CDR3 region has the DNA TGTGCCAGCGAGGACAATGAGCAGTTCTTC. It codes for CASEDNEQFF. The genes are TRBV3-1 (or the pseudogene TRBV3-2) and TRBJ2-1; no definite D call. CDR1 and CDR2 from the germline V gene are LGHDT and YNNKEL (reference sequence). Trimming removed 8 bases at V and 5 bases at J, with 4 bases between. This CDR3 is 10 amino acids long.